In this sample, the clone carrying this TCR beta chain turned up many times. No antigen is known for it. The CDR3 extends over 12 amino acids. Germline values: CDR1 ENHRY, CDR2 SYGVKD. Trimming cost V 7 bases and J 6 bases, with 11 bases left between them. Unique molecular identifiers were built into the TCRbeta library. TCRdb reprocessed the PCR reads via MiXCR and lists one record per CDR3 protein. The sample consists of around 250,000 distinct CDR3 sequences, roughly a quarter of them appearing once. This entry is derived from a study of T-cell reconstitution after alpha-beta-depleted transplantation in children. Points from the study as a whole: When one year had passed after transplant, most T-cell counts and diversity came from newly produced T cells. By about two months after transplant, alpha-beta T cells reportedly arose from several hundred graft clones that had expanded. In some patients, recipient T cells and intrathymic progenitors surviving conditioning explained high day-60 diversity.

The chain joins TRBV10-3 to TRBJ2-3; D not resolved. The receptor was isolated from a girl between 2 and 10 years old with Fanconi anemia, due to receive a stem cell transplant. The sample consisted of PBMCs, taken before TCRalphabeta/CD19-depleted stem cell transplant. The CDR3 nucleotides are TGTGCCATCACTGGATATGGGGATACGCAGTATTTT. Its protein is CAITGYGDTQYF.